This T cell receptor beta chain is from a study of regulatory and conventional T cells in breast cancer (dated by TCRdb to between 2015 and 2016). Of note for this clonotype: This receptor's antigen is unknown. No quality values exist for individual bases; no much larger clone is one base distant.

Preparation of the library involved PCR. Reads for this sample came from an Illumina MiSeq. The public reads were quality trimmed at Q25 with fastp and then assembled into clones with MiXCR by TCRdb, keeping productive beta chains. Rows merge per CDR3 protein into single entries with the most common DNA and genes. The sample includes about 10,000 distinct CDR3 sequences, with about 35% observed a single time. Under 7.5% of the sample goes to the ten largest clones. V sheds 0 bases and J sheds 0 bases, leaving 9 bases between their ends. From the germline V gene, CDR1 is SGHRS and CDR2 is YFSETQ. From the cysteine through the phenylalanine, the CDR3 covers 15 amino acids. Only CDR3 DNA is held: 45 bases, read in frame from base 1.

The sequenced sample consisted of conventional T cells from blood. This clonotype was obtained from a male donor in good health. The chain joins TRBV5-1 to TRBJ2-5; the D segment cannot be called with confidence. DNA sequence: TGCGCCAGCAGCTTGGGGGTCACGGACCAAGAGACCCAGTACTTC. Its coded protein is CASSLGVTDQETQYF. Extended through the reference TRBV5-1 and TRBJ2-5 proteins, this CDR3 yields the full variable domain: KAGVTQTPRYLIKTRGQQVTLSCSPISGHRSVSWYQQTPGQGLQFLFEYFSETQRNKGNFPGRFSGRQFSNSRSEMNVSTLELGDSALYLCASSLGVTDQETQYFGPGTRLLVL.